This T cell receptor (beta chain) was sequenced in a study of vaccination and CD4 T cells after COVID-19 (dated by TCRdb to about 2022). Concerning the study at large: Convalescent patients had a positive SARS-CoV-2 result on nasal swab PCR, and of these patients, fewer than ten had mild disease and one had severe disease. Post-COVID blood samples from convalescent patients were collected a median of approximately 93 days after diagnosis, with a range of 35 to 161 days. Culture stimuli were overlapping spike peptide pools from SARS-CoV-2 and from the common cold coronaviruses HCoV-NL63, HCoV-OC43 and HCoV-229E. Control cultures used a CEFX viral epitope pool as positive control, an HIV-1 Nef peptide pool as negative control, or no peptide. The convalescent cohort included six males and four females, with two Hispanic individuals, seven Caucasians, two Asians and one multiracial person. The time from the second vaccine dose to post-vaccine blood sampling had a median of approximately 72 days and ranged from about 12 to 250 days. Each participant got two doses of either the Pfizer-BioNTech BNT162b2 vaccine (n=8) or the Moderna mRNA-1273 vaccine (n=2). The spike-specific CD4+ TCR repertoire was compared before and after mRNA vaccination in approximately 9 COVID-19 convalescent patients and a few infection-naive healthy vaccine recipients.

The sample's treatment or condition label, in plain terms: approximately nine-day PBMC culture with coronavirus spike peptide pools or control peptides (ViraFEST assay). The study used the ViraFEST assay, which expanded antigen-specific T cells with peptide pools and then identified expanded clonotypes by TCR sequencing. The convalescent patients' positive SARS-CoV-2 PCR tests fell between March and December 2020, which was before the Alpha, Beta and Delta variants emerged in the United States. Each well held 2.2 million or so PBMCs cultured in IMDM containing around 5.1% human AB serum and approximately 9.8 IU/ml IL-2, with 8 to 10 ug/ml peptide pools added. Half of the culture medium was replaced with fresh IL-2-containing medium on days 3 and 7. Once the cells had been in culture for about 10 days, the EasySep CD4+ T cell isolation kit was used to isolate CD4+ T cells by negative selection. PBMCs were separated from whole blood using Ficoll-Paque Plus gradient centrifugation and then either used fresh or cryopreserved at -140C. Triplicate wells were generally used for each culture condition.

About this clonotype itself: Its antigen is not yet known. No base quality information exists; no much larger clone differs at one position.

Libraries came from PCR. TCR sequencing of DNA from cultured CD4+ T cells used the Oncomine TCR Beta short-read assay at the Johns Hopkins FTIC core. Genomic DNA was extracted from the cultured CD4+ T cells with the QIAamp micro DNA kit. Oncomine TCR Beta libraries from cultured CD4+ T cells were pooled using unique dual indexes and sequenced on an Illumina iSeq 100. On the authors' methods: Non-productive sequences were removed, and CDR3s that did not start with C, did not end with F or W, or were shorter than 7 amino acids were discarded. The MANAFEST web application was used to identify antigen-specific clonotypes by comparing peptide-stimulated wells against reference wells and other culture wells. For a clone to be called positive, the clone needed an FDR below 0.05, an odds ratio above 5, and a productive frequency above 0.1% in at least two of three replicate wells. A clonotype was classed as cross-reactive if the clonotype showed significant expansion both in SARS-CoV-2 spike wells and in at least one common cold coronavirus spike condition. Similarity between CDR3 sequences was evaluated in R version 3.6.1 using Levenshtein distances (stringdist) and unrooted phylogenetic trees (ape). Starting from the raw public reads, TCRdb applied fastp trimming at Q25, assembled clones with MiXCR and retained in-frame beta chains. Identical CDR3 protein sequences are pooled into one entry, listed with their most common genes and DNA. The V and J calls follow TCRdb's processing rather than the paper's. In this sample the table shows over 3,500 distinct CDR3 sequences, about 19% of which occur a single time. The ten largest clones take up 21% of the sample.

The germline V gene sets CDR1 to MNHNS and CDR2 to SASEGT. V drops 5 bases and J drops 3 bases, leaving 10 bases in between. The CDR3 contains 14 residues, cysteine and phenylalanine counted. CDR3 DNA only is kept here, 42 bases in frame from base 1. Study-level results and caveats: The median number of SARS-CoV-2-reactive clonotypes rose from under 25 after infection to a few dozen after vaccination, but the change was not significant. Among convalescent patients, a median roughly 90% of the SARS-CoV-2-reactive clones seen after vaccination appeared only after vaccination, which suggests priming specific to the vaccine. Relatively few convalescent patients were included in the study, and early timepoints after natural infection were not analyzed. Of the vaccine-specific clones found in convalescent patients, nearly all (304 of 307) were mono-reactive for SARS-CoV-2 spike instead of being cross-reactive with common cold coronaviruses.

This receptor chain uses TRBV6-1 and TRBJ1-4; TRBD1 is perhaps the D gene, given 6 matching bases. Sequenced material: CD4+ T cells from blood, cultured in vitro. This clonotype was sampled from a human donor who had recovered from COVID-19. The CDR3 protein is CASSKTGPNEKLFF. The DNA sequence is TGTGCCAGCAGTAAGACAGGACCTAATGAAAAACTGTTTTTT.